The entry that follows covers one T cell receptor (beta chain) sequence. This entry is derived from a study of blood T cell repertoires in COVID-19. This CDR3 is 15 amino acids long. The assay was immunoSEQ multiplex PCR, and TCRdb's table has in-frame clones only and misses some. The table lists about 94,000 clones, approximately 80% of them singletons. The sequence was obtained from a man aged 65-85 years with COVID-19, enrolled during active disease. Input material: peripheral blood. V and J are TRBV21-1 and TRBJ1-1; the table's D call, TRBD1, was not checked against the DNA. TRBV21-1 is designated a pseudogene. In nucleotides, the CDR3 is TGTGCCAGCAGCTCCAGAGACAGGGCGAACACTGAAGCTTTCTTT. As protein: CASSSRDRANTEAFF.